These 17 T cell receptor beta chains share one sample of origin, sequenced in a study of blood T cell repertoires in COVID-19. Clones were sequenced by immunoSEQ multiplex PCR, and TCRdb holds only the in-frame ones, with some missing. In the table there are about 260,000 clones, 70% to 90% of which are singletons. Sample: peripheral blood. Receptor source: a woman in her 50s with acute or convalescent COVID-19.

V and J are TRBV7-2 and TRBJ1-2, with D unclear. Trimming removed 5 bases at V and 1 base at J, with 5 bases between. The CDR3 consists of 12 residues. Germline CDR1 SGHTA, CDR2 FQGNSA. CDR3 sequence: CASSTSNYGYTF. CDR3 DNA: TGTGCCAGCAGCACCAGTAACTATGGCTACACCTTC.

This rearrangement joins TRBV7-9 to TRBJ2-1; D is undetermined. Germline CDR1 SEHNR, CDR2 FQNEAQ (reference sequence). Trimming left V 5 bases short and J 0 bases short, with 14 bases between. This CDR3 is built from 16 residues. This chain's CDR3 is CASSPLRGSSYNEQFF. The CDR3 DNA reads as TGTGCCAGCAGCCCCCTGAGAGGCAGCTCCTACAATGAGCAGTTCTTC.

This chain uses TRBV27 with TRBJ2-7, with TRBD1 matching 7 bases. Per germline, CDR1 MNHEY and CDR2 SMNVEV (reference sequence). Trimming took 6 bases from V and 1 from J; bases not matched to a gene: 15. This CDR3 is built from 17 residues. CDR3 sequence: CASSLSPGQLSSYEQYF. Written as DNA, the CDR3 is TGTGCCAGCAGCCTATCCCCGGGACAGCTTTCATCCTACGAGCAGTACTTC.

This rearrangement joins TRBV19 to TRBJ1-5; D is ambiguous. Germline V gene lookup returns CDR1 LNHDA and CDR2 SQIVND (reference sequence). The CDR3 sequence is 14 residues long. The V and J ends lost 3 bases and 4 bases respectively, with 10 bases between them. The CDR3 sequence is CASSIRDINQPQHF. CDR3 bases: TGTGCCAGTAGTATCCGGGATATAAATCAGCCCCAGCATTTT. Full variable domain (remainder filled in from reference TRBV19 and TRBJ1-5): DGGITQSPKYLFRKEGQNVTLSCEQNLNHDAMYWYRQDPGQGLRLIYYSQIVNDFQKGDIAEGYSVSREKKESFPLTVTSAQKNPTAFYLCASSIRDINQPQHFGDGTRLSIL.

The chain links TRBV5-4 to TRBJ1-4; D might be TRBD1 (5 bases). Germline V gene data show CDR1 as SGHNT and CDR2 as YYREEE (reference sequence). Trimming pared 4 bases from V and 7 bases from J, leaving 17 bases between. The CDR3 has 15 amino acids. In DNA, the CDR3 is TGTGCCAGCAGCCTCCGCCAAGGGGCAGGTGAAAAACTGTTTTTT. Its protein product is CASSLRQGAGEKLFF. The full variable domain, with the rest looked up from reference TRBV5-4 and TRBJ1-4, is ETGVTQSPTHLIKTRGQQVTLRCSSQSGHNTVSWYQQALGQGPQFIFQYYREEENGRGNFPPRFSGLQFPNYSSELNVNALELDDSALYLCASSLRQGAGEKLFFGSGTQLSVL.

The V call is TRBV3-1 (or the pseudogene TRBV3-2), the J call TRBJ1-1; no firm D call. Germline V gives CDR1 LGHDT, CDR2 YNNKEL (reference sequence). This CDR3 spans 15 amino acids. V was cut by 4 bases and J by 5 bases, with 17 bases left in between. CDR3 DNA sequence: TGTGCCAGCAGCCGTGGTCCCAACTGGTGGACTGAAGCTTTCTTT. Its protein is CASSRGPNWWTEAFF.

The chain employs TRBV19 and TRBJ1-5, with a possible D match to TRBD1 (6 bases). CDR3 length equals 17 residues. Per the germline V gene, CDR1 is LNHDA and CDR2 is SQIVND (reference sequence). Trimming pared 5 bases from V and 0 bases from J, leaving 17 bases between. The CDR3 DNA follows: TGTGCCAGTAGTCTAAGGCTCAGGGGCAATAGCAATCAGCCCCAGCATTTT. Its protein is CASSLRLRGNSNQPQHF.

This rearrangement joins TRBV19 to TRBJ2-1; the match to TRBD2 covers 9 bases. CDR1 LNHDA and CDR2 SQIVND come from the germline V gene (reference sequence). The CDR3 loop spans 17 amino acids. V lost 3 bases and J lost 3; bases outside the gene matches: 9. CDR3 coding DNA: TGTGCCAGTAGTATCTTTTCGGCGGGAGGGCGCTACAATGAGCAGTTCTTC. It is translated as CASSIFSAGGRYNEQFF.

V gene TRBV27 combines with J gene TRBJ2-1; 11 bases fit TRBD2. V trimming: 2 bases; J trimming: 4 bases; junction bases outside the gene matches: 4. The CDR3 extends over 16 amino acids. Germline V gives CDR1 MNHEY, CDR2 SMNVEV (reference sequence). For the CDR3, the DNA is TGTGCCAGCAGTTTACGGCTAGCGGGAGGATACAATGAGCAGTTCTTC. This gives the protein CASSLRLAGGYNEQFF.

Only a few counts were recorded for this clone. The chain couples TRBV27 to TRBJ1-5, with 7 bases matching TRBD1. V trimming: 4 bases; J trimming: 6 bases; junction bases outside the gene matches: 3. This CDR3 region has 13 residues. CDR1 and CDR2 from the germline V gene are MNHEY and SMNVEV (reference sequence). The CDR3 coding sequence is TGTGCCAGCAGTTACAGGGGCGGTCAGCCCCAGCATTTT. Protein: CASSYRGGQPQHF.

The chain is built from TRBV27 and TRBJ2-7; 8 bases are shared with TRBD2. Per the germline V gene, CDR1 is MNHEY and CDR2 is SMNVEV (reference sequence). The CDR3 runs to 14 residues. V trimming: 3 bases; J trimming: 4 bases; junction bases outside the gene matches: 5. CDR3 loop: CASSLGSGIYEQYF. In DNA form, the CDR3 reads TGTGCCAGCAGTTTGGGTAGCGGGATTTACGAGCAGTACTTC.

The rearrangement uses TRBV5-1 and TRBJ2-5, with 14 bases identical to TRBD2. This CDR3 is built from 17 residues. Germline CDR1 SGHRS, CDR2 YFSETQ. V trimming: 4 bases; J trimming: 5 bases; junction bases outside the gene matches: 10. The CDR3 sequence is CASSQGLAGGLVETQYF. DNA of the CDR3: TGCGCCAGCAGCCAAGGACTAGCGGGAGGATTGGTTGAGACCCAGTACTTC.

The chain is built from TRBV3-1 (or the pseudogene TRBV3-2) and TRBJ2-7, with TRBD2 identical over 12 bases. V gave up 4 bases and J gave up 0 bases; unmatched junction bases: 10. The CDR3 covers 18 residues. Germline V gene lookup returns CDR1 LGHDT and CDR2 YNNKEL (reference sequence). This CDR3 reads CASSPPGLAGLSSYEQYF. As DNA, the CDR3 is TGTGCCAGCAGCCCTCCGGGACTAGCGGGTCTTAGCTCCTACGAGCAGTACTTC.

The chain is built from TRBV4-1 and TRBJ2-7; maybe TRBD2 (6 bases). CDR1 is MGHRA and CDR2 is YSYEKL in the germline V gene. This CDR3 spans 16 amino acids. The V end was cut by 3 bases, the J end by 2 bases, with 17 bases between. This CDR3 reads CASSQELARSTYEQYF. The CDR3 nucleotides are TGCGCCAGCAGCCAGGAGCTAGCGCGGTCAACCTACGAGCAGTACTTC.

CDR3 protein: CASSQVRAEAGYNEQFF. CDR3 DNA: TGTGCCAGCAGCCAAGTGCGAGCGGAGGCGGGCTACAATGAGCAGTTCTTC. The chain uses TRBV4-2 and TRBJ2-1; TRBD2 is a possible D gene (5 bases). With 1 base removed from V and 3 bases from J, the gap between germline ends came to 16 bases. Looked up from germline, CDR1 is LGHNA and CDR2 is YNFKEQ. The CDR3 consists of 17 residues.

The chain uses TRBV4-1 and TRBJ2-5; D not certain. This CDR3 is built from 17 residues. From germline, CDR1 is MGHRA and CDR2 YSYEKL. V was pared by 3 bases and J by 2 bases, with 19 bases between. CDR3 sequence reads: CASSHGRLTVPQETQYF. The CDR3 DNA reads TGCGCCAGCAGCCACGGCCGCCTAACAGTCCCGCAAGAGACCCAGTACTTC.

V usage is TRBV12-3 or TRBV12-4 and J usage is TRBJ2-7; D gene unclear. The CDR3 is 13 residues long. V was shortened by 3 bases and J by 2 bases, with 8 bases between the two germline ends. The CDR3 loop reads CASSFDGPYEQYF. CDR3 coding DNA: TGTGCCAGCAGTTTCGATGGGCCCTACGAGCAGTACTTC.